This entry is about one T cell receptor beta chain. Its target is not known. This specimen belongs to a study of cytomegalovirus exposure and HLA in healthy donors. Broader study findings: An observed cluster of highly shared sequence variants was recorded as a likely sequencing artifact. In a later analysis, compared with equally common non-associated chains, HLA-associated beta chains were more expanded. Confirmation in vitro established that three CMV-associated chains were specific for CMV antigens.

The PCR made use of 60 Vbeta and 13 Jbeta primers. Produced via immunoSEQ multiplex PCR; TCRdb's table is partial and in-frame only. The data show under 130,000 clones, roughly 80% seen once. Per the germline V gene, CDR1 is SNHLY and CDR2 is FYNNEI. This CDR3 has 13 amino acids. Trimming removed 1 base at V and 9 bases at J, with 13 bases between. J is TRBJ2-7 and V is TRBV2, with D possibly matching TRBD1 (5 bases). The receptor's source is a man aged 30 to 45 in good health and CMV-seropositive. Material: PBMCs. The CDR3 protein is CASSEDRQGWQYF. DNA of the CDR3: TGTGCCAGCAGTGAAGATCGGCAGGGATGGCAGTACTTC.